This T cell receptor beta chain was identified in a study of monozygotic twins with inflammatory bowel disease. Findings and caveats of the study: Among IBD patients, TCRbeta diversity (inverse Simpson) was lower than in healthy co-twins.

Concerning this clonotype: The antigen is unknown.

Germline loops: CDR1 LGHNA, CDR2 YNFKEQ. The CDR3 consists of 15 residues. Using TCRalpha and TCRbeta cDNA, the researchers carried out two nested PCRs that lasted approximately 17 and 9 cycles. From the 5' RACE reads, TCRdb lists one entry per CDR3 protein and no DNA. This listing includes around 220,000 distinct CDR3 sequences. The specimen sequenced was blood. The chain links TRBV4-2 to TRBJ2-5; TCRdb outputs TRBD1, but without DNA this stays unchecked. The origin of this receptor is a human donor with ulcerative colitis or Crohn's disease, or a healthy co-twin of an affected twin (not recorded which). The CDR3 loop reads CASSQLGDSRETQYF.